These 15 T cell receptor beta chains originate from one sample sequenced in a study of blood T cells in healthy people across ages. The use of a sample-barcoded 5' primer and a J-beta primer mix characterized a second PCR of about 6 to 11 cycles. TCRdb analysed the 5' RACE reads with MiXCR anew, one entry per CDR3 protein. The sample includes about 750,000 distinct CDR3 sequences, about 55% of them seen just once. The sample was blood. These receptor sequences come from a man older than 75 in good health.

Comments on this clonotype: A much bigger clone sits one base away, suggesting this may be a read error. The gene calls are TRBV20-1 and TRBJ2-1; D gene ambiguous. The CDR3 covers 13 residues. Looked up from germline, CDR1 is DFQATT and CDR2 is SNEGSKA (reference sequence). CDR3 region: CSARESSYNERFF. DNA of the CDR3: TGCAGTGCTAGGGAAAGCTCCTACAATGAGCGGTTCTTC.

This clonotype appeared once. This may come from a read error, since a much larger clone is one base off. CDR3 nucleotides: TGCAGCGTTGGGGACAGGGGGCAGGGTGAGCAGTACTTC. It yields the protein CSVGDRGQGEQYF. The chain recombines TRBV29-1 with TRBJ2-5, with 12 positions matching TRBD1. Germline assignment: CDR1 SQVTM and CDR2 ANQGSEA. With 4 bases clipped from V and 11 bases from J, the junction kept 8 bases outside the gene matches. The CDR3 consists of 13 residues.

V gene TRBV6-2 or TRBV6-3 combines with J gene TRBJ2-5; either TRBD1 or TRBD2 may supply D (5 bases each). Gene TRBJ2-7 matches the end of the DNA better, so the J call may be wrong. From germline, CDR1 is MNHEY and CDR2 SVGEGT. The CDR3 runs 19 residues. DNA of the CDR3: TGTGCCACCTTTACGGGGCTGATTTCCCCCGGGGCTAGGTGGGGCGAGCAGTACTTC. This translates into CATFTGLISPGARWGEQYF.

The chain joins TRBV7-3 to TRBJ2-2; D gene unclear. CDR3 size: 14 residues. V lost 7 bases and J lost 6, with 15 bases in between. Germline CDR1 is SGHTA and CDR2 is FQGTGA. For the CDR3, the DNA is TGTGCCAGCACCCTACTTAGTGGGGCCGGGGAGCTGTTTTTT. Protein sequence: CASTLLSGAGELFF.

This clonotype was seen more than once but under ten times. The rearrangement links TRBV7-3 to TRBJ2-2; either TRBD1 or TRBD2 may fit D (5 bases each). Trimming pared 0 bases from V and 4 bases from J, leaving 6 bases between. Looked up from germline, CDR1 is SGHTA and CDR2 is FQGTGA. This CDR3 comprises 14 residues. The CDR3 region is CASSLTGATGELFF. The CDR3, as DNA: TGTGCCAGCAGCTTAACCGGGGCCACCGGGGAGCTGTTTTTT.

There are a few counts of this clonotype. V usage is TRBV20-1 and J usage is TRBJ2-4; 10 nucleotides match TRBD2. Matching the DNA end better, TRBJ2-7 makes the J call doubtful. The germline V gene has CDR1 DFQATT and CDR2 SNEGSKA (reference sequence). The CDR3 loop spans 16 amino acids. In nucleotides, the CDR3 is TGCAGTGCTAGAGCCCTAACTAGCGGGATAACCTACGAGCAGTACTTC. Amino acid sequence: CSARALTSGITYEQYF.

The CDR3 nucleotides are TGTGCCACGTCCTGCCAGGGGGGTTACGAGCAGTACTTC. This gives the protein CATSCQGGYEQYF. The gene calls are TRBV21-1 and TRBJ2-7; TRBD1, the table's D call, was not compared with the DNA. TRBV21-1 represents a pseudogene. The CDR3 has 13 amino acids.

The chain uses TRBV29-1 and TRBJ2-5; the D gene is possibly TRBD2 (7 bases). The CDR3 has 15 residues. Germline V CDR1 and CDR2: SQVTM, ANQGSEA. V was trimmed by 4 bases and J by 11 bases, leaving 26 bases between them. The CDR3 here is CSVGGPAGLPTKQYF. The CDR3 DNA reads TGCAGCGTTGGGGGGCCAGCGGGACTCCCCACGAAGCAGTACTTC.

This clonotype has a single count. V usage is TRBV7-9 and J usage is TRBJ2-1, with TRBD2 matching 8 bases. Germline V gene lookup returns CDR1 SEHNR and CDR2 FQNEAQ (reference sequence). CDR3 size: 15 residues. V lost 6 bases to trimming and J lost 12 bases; unmatched junction nucleotides: 16. The CDR3 coding sequence is TGTGCCAGCAGTGTTGCGGGGGGCCAGTCTTACGGGCAGTTCTTC. Translated: CASSVAGGQSYGQFF.

The chain couples TRBV5-1 to TRBJ2-1, with 7 nucleotides matching TRBD1. The V and J ends lost 1 base and 3 bases, in that order; junction bases with no gene match: 4. CDR3 length: 15 amino acids. Looked up from germline, CDR1 is SGHRS and CDR2 is YFSETQ. In nucleotides, the CDR3 is TGCGCCAGCAGCTTGAGACAGGGCGGCTACAATGAGCAGTTCTTC. Amino acid sequence: CASSLRQGGYNEQFF.

This chain joins TRBV4-1 and TRBJ1-1, with a tentative D call TRBD1 (5 bases). Per the germline V gene, CDR1 is MGHRA and CDR2 is YSYEKL. This CDR3 is 13 amino acids long. Trimming took 1 base from V and 7 from J, leaving 10 bases between them. The CDR3 region is CASSQGTGVEAFF. As DNA, the CDR3 is TGCGCCAGCAGCCAAGGTACGGGGGTTGAAGCTTTCTTT.

This clonotype was detected only a few times. V and J are TRBV4-1 and TRBJ2-7; TRBD2 matches 10 bases. J was trimmed by 6 bases and V by 2 bases; bases with no gene match: 10. Germline CDR1 is MGHRA and CDR2 is YSYEKL. The CDR3 totals 16 residues. The CDR3 loop is CASSQSVTSGTFEQYF. The CDR3 nucleotides read TGCGCCAGCAGCCAAAGCGTCACTAGCGGGACCTTCGAGCAGTACTTC.

The rearrangement joins TRBV7-2 to TRBJ2-1; D gene unclear. The DNA end lines up better with TRBJ2-7; the J call may be wrong. The length of the CDR3 is 15 residues. The germline CDR1 and CDR2 sequences are SGHTA and FQGNSA. CDR3 DNA: TGTGCCAGCAAGACCGGATATAGCTCCTACAATGAGCAGTACTTC. Translating gives CASKTGYSSYNEQYF.

This clonotype turned up a few times. The V gene is TRBV24-1, the J gene TRBJ1-2; D is possibly TRBD1 (5 bases). Trimming took 7 bases from V and 2 from J, leaving 13 bases between them. The germline V gene encodes CDR1 KGHDR and CDR2 SFDVKD. This CDR3 region has 14 residues. The CDR3 sequence is CATRRGDQNYGYTF. For the CDR3, the DNA is TGTGCCACCAGAAGGGGCGATCAAAACTATGGCTACACCTTC.

This clonotype appeared a few times. The chain joins TRBV20-1 to TRBJ2-3; the match to TRBD2 covers 11 bases. The CDR3 totals 14 residues. Germline V gene lookup returns CDR1 DFQATT and CDR2 SNEGSKA (reference sequence). V was clipped by 5 bases and J by 14 bases; unmatched bases: 15. The CDR3 reads CSAYELAGAQYAYF. In nucleotides, the CDR3 is TGCAGTGCTTACGAACTAGCGGGAGCCCAATACGCGTATTTT.